The rows below give T cell receptor beta chains drawn from one sample of a study of blood T cell repertoires in COVID-19. TCRdb's copy holds only in-frame clones and misses some; the assay was immunoSEQ multiplex PCR. Of 95,000 to 120,000 clones in the sample, roughly 85% are singletons; the top ten hold less than 15%. Input material: peripheral blood. These receptors originate from a human donor in a cohort sampled during active COVID-19. CDR3s include the opening cysteine and the closing phenylalanine or tryptophan. D genes are given only for firm matches. The size entry is marked missing in some rows and otherwise reads once, few, many or a size class.

DNA | CDR3 | D | V | size | J
TGTGCCAGCAGCTTGGCAGGGGTAGAGACCCAGTACTTC | CASSLAGVETQYF | NA | TRBV5-5 | NA | TRBJ2-5
TGTGCCAGTATGCACAGGGGTTCCAAAAACATTCAGTACTTC | CASMHRGSKNIQYF | TRBD1 | TRBV19 | once | TRBJ2-4
TGTGCCAGCATTCGGGACAGGGATGCAGATACGCAGTATTTT | CASIRDRDADTQYF | TRBD1 | TRBV6-5 | NA | TRBJ2-3
TGCGCCAGCAGCTTCGGACTGACCGCCACTGAAGCTTTCTTT | CASSFGLTATEAFF | NA | TRBV5-1 | NA | TRBJ1-1
TGTGCCACCAGCAAAAACCCCGCTTGGAGAACAGGCAGCGGGGAGCTGTTTTTT | CATSKNPAWRTGSGELFF | NA | TRBV15 | NA | TRBJ2-2
TGTGCCAGCAGCTTAAACTCAGGGGGCAATTCACCCCTCCACTTT | CASSLNSGGNSPLHF | TRBD1 | TRBV11-2 | NA | TRBJ1-6
TGTGCCAGCAGCGTAGCCGGGGATTACTACAATGAGCAGTTCTTC | CASSVAGDYYNEQFF | NA | TRBV9 | NA | TRBJ2-1
TGTGCCAGCAGCCTTAGAGGCGCAGTGAACACTGAAGCTTTCTTT | CASSLRGAVNTEAFF | NA | TRBV3-1/TRBV3-2 | NA | TRBJ1-1
TGTGCCAGCAGTTCCCCGGACAGGGAAGGCACAGATACGCAGTATTTT | CASSSPDREGTDTQYF | TRBD1 | TRBV6-6 | few | TRBJ2-3
TGTGCCAGCAGCAACCGCCGAGGGGGAAACGGAAACACCATATATTTT | CASSNRRGGNGNTIYF | NA | TRBV7-2 | NA | TRBJ1-3